This T cell receptor (beta chain) was sequenced for a study of CD8 T cells in ankylosing spondylitis. Germline CDR1 reads LGHDT; CDR2 reads YNNKEL (reference sequence). Trimming took 1 base from V and 5 from J, leaving 14 bases between them. This CDR3 has 15 amino acids. This clonotype was detected ten times or more. Antigen unknown. General study points: What appeared characteristic of ankylosing spondylitis blood was a TCR beta motif of 7 or 8 highly homologous variants.

TCRdb processed the 5' RACE reads anew with MiXCR; each CDR3 protein has one entry. The data contain about 500,000 distinct CDR3 sequences, about 12% of them singletons. The sequenced sample was blood, either unsorted or a sorted T cell fraction (not recorded which). This clonotype originated in a male donor with ankylosing spondylitis. The chain uses TRBV3-1 and TRBJ2-5, with a tentative D call TRBD2 (6 bases). The CDR3 spells CASSQGASVSETQYF. CDR3 in DNA: TGTGCCAGCAGCCAAGGGGCTAGCGTCTCGGAGACCCAGTACTTC.